This T cell receptor beta chain was sequenced during a study of shared clonotypes between healthy human individuals (dated by TCRdb to the early 2020s). Regarding the research as a whole: A few men and two women, aged 18 to 49 years, made up the cohort. Leukapheresis yielded between about 0.9 and 9.5 billion PBMCs per donor. To increase sequencing depth and limit assay-specific biases, TCR repertoire library preparation and sequencing were carried out by different laboratories using diverse techniques. For each donor, CD4 naive and CD4 memory were each run on three plates, CD8 naive on two plates, and CD8 memory on one plate. The study deeply sequenced blood TCR repertoires of five healthy adults to estimate repertoire size and the extent of clonotype sharing between individuals. The paper's findings and limits, for the study overall: Sampling was restricted to blood, and TCR repertoires in tissue are likely to differ from TCR repertoires in blood. Roughly 5.2% of naive CD4, 3.5% of naive CD8, about 2.1% of memory CD4, and roughly 0.4% of memory CD8 clonotypes were shared across a few donors. The genetic and exposure-history diversity represented was limited by the small number of donors. Clonotypes shared by all four sorted-subset donors showed higher generation probabilities than non-shared clonotypes. Rarefaction of sorted-subset datasets indicated incomplete sequencing despite the large sequencing depth. Pairwise subsampling indicated that sequencing depth was expected to affect the degree of clonotype sharing among donors. Larger estimated clonotype richness was generally found for naive subsets than for memory subsets.

TCR CDR3 regions were amplified from genomic DNA by multiplex PCR using the deep immunoSEQ assay. Extracted genomic DNA from each cell subset was spread evenly across all wells of several immunoSEQ 96-well plates, with each plate serving as a replicate. For sorted subsets, about 210 ng of genomic DNA, equivalent to some 33,000 T cell genomes, went into each replicate PCR. Purified libraries were quantified with a Qubit 3.0 fluorometer, sized on a Bioanalyzer 2100, and re-quantified with the KAPA Library Quantification kit. Every immunoSEQ 96-well plate was sequenced on a separate single-read 150-cycle Illumina NextSeq 550 flow cell. Per the source publication's procedure: The immunoSEQ output contained only junctional sequences without quality scores, so filtering could not match that applied to full-length reads. Sequences were annotated with PyIR, a Python wrapper for IgBLAST v1.9, and V/J genes and CDR3 were assigned using IMGT germline references. Any read was removed if the V/J assignment was weak (E-value above 1e-6), the CDR3 was missing, or the read contained stop codons, out-of-frame junctions, or ambiguous translated residues. V3J clonotypes were defined as sequences sharing the same inferred V gene, J gene, and CDR3 amino acid sequence. To compute the percentage overlap between repertoires, the number of shared unique clonotypes was divided by the size of the smaller repertoire. Three approaches were used to assess repertoire richness: RTK rarefaction, the Chao1 estimator, and Recon v2.1 estimates of unobserved clonotypes. For all TCRbeta clonotypes obtained by the gDNA method from four donors, generation probabilities were computed with OLGA. Imported from immuneACCESS, the table was reduced by TCRdb to in-frame sequences with V and J called. These copies leave out some clones; in studies compared against another copy, an unresolved V gene accounts for under half, and the cause of the remainder is not known. The V and J calls and the clone size are those of that table, but D and trimming were determined from the DNA. The sample table records roughly 810,000 clones; 90% to 97% of these occur just once. The top ten constitute around 0.25% of the sample.

From its cysteine to its phenylalanine, the CDR3 spans 16 amino acids. The only DNA kept is the CDR3, 48 bases in frame from the first base. Trimming leaves V shorter by 4 bases and J shorter by 5 bases, with the junction holding 8 bases beyond the gene matches. The germline V gene supplies CDR1 SGHDT and CDR2 YYEEEE. As for this clone: The antigen it binds to is not known. Base qualities are not provided; no much larger clone lies one nucleotide away.

For the CD8 naive samples, CD45RO-negative cells were positively selected for CCR7, yielding a CD45RA+CCR7+ population from which TemRA cells were excluded. The donors were healthy, HIV-negative adults who had no recently reported acute infections or vaccinations. Every donor was a Caucasian adult residing in Nashville, Tennessee, USA. After blood collection by leukapheresis, PBMCs were isolated using Ficoll-Histopaque density gradient centrifugation and then cryopreserved in the vapor phase of liquid nitrogen. Purity and quantity of every magnetically sorted T cell population were checked by analytical flow cytometry. Each sorted fraction had its genomic DNA isolated and then quantified by UV absorbance on a Nanodrop 2000c.

The chain is made from TRBV5-6 and TRBJ1-5; the junction holds 11 bases that match TRBD1. The material sequenced was naive CD8+ T cells sorted from blood. Interpreted using the paper, the cell subset or site label stands for: CD45RA+CCR7+. The sequence was obtained from a man between 25 and 39 years old in good health. CDR3 protein: CASSKAGTGGHQPQHF. The bases read TGTGCCAGCAGCAAAGCCGGGACAGGGGGTCATCAGCCCCAGCATTTT. Here the CDR3 is joined to the reference TRBV5-6 and TRBJ1-5 genes, and the full variable domain is: DAGVTQSPTHLIKTRGQQVTLRCSPKSGHDTVSWYQQALGQGPQFIFQYYEEEERQRGNFPDRFSGHQFPNYSSELNVNALLLGDSALYLCASSKAGTGGHQPQHFGDGTRLSIL.